Shown below are 21 T cell receptor beta chains from a single sample sequenced in a study of blood T cell repertoires in COVID-19. Clones were read by immunoSEQ multiplex PCR, and TCRdb kept only the in-frame ones, dropping some. The data contain tens of thousands of clones, 65% to 75% of them singletons. Sequencing was performed on peripheral blood. The receptors stem from a man in his fifties or sixties with COVID-19, enrolled during active disease.

This chain uses TRBV3-1 (or the pseudogene TRBV3-2) with TRBJ2-3, with D uncertain. Between the trimmed V and J ends, which lost 4 bases and 2 bases, there was a span of 4 bases. The CDR3 is made up of 12 amino acids. Looked up from germline, CDR1 is LGHDT and CDR2 is YNNKEL (reference sequence). For the CDR3, the DNA is TGTGCCAGCAGCCTAGTCACAGATACGCAGTATTTT. It translates to CASSLVTDTQYF.

This chain uses TRBV7-2 with TRBJ1-1, with 10 bases that match TRBD1. CDR3 length: 14 residues. Losses at the gene ends were 5 bases for V and 4 bases for J; bases not matched to a gene: 4. Germline CDR1 SGHTA, CDR2 FQGNSA. The chain's CDR3 is CASSTRQGATEAFF. For the CDR3, the DNA is TGTGCCAGCAGCACTCGACAGGGGGCCACTGAAGCTTTCTTT.

This clone showed up just a few times. The rearrangement links TRBV7-9 to TRBJ2-6, with 7 bases aligning to TRBD1. This CDR3 has 15 residues. V shed 10 bases and J 1 base; nucleotides not matched to a gene: 7. Per germline, CDR1 SEHNR and CDR2 FQNEAQ (reference sequence). CDR3 sequence reads: CATDRTQSGANVLTF. In nucleotides, the CDR3 is TGTGCCACGGACAGGACTCAGTCTGGGGCCAACGTCCTGACTTTC. Combining the CDR3 with reference TRBV7-9 and TRBJ2-6 gives the whole variable domain DTGVSQNPRHKITKRGQNVTFRCDPISEHNRLYWYRQTLGQGPEFLTYFQNEAQLEKSRLLSDRFSAERPKGSFSTLEIQRTEQGDSAMYLCATDRTQSGANVLTFGAGSRLTVL.

The rearrangement uses TRBV28 and TRBJ2-3; 8 positions match TRBD2. The germline V gene has CDR1 MDHEN and CDR2 SYDVKM. The CDR3 sequence is 15 residues long. V dropped 6 bases and J dropped 0; count of bases not matched to a gene: 5. The CDR3 sequence is CASSRGGTSTDTQYF. The CDR3 DNA is TGTGCCAGCAGCCGCGGGGGGACTAGCACAGATACGCAGTATTTT. Combining the CDR3 with reference TRBV28 and TRBJ2-3 gives the whole variable domain DVKVTQSSRYLVKRTGEKVFLECVQDMDHENMFWYRQDPGLGLRLIYFSYDVKMKEKGDIPEGYSVSREKKERFSLILESASTNQTSMYLCASSRGGTSTDTQYFGPGTRLTVL.

This chain uses TRBV11-2 with TRBJ1-4, with 7 bases aligning to TRBD1. This CDR3 is 14 amino acids long. Germline CDR1 reads SGHAT; CDR2 reads FQNNGV. The ends lost 2 bases at V and 13 bases at J; junction bases unmatched: 10. The CDR3 sequence is CASSLSRNGDRLFF. The CDR3 coding sequence is TGTGCCAGCAGCTTAAGCCGTAACGGGGACAGACTGTTTTTT.

This chain links TRBV11-3 with TRBJ2-3; 10 bases are shared with TRBD2. Germline CDR1 reads SGHNT; CDR2 reads YENEEA. Trimming at V came to 5 bases and at J to 5 bases, leaving 4 bases not matched to a gene. The CDR3 has 14 amino acids. CDR3 amino acids: CASSRSGGGDTQYF. CDR3 DNA: TGTGCCAGCAGCCGCAGCGGGGGGGGAGATACGCAGTATTTT.

The V call is TRBV5-4, the J call TRBJ1-2, with TRBD1 matching 8 bases. The ends lost 4 bases at V and 4 bases at J; junction bases unmatched: 6. Germline CDR1 is SGHNT and CDR2 is YYREEE (reference sequence). The CDR3 is 14 amino acids. CDR3 DNA sequence: TGTGCCAGCAGCCCAGACAGGGGAACCTATGGCTACACCTTC. Its translation is CASSPDRGTYGYTF.

This chain links TRBV3-1 (or the pseudogene TRBV3-2) with TRBJ2-1; perhaps TRBD1 as D (5 bases). This CDR3 has 15 amino acids. Trimming took 0 bases from V and 2 from J, leaving 8 bases between them. From germline, CDR1 is LGHDT and CDR2 YNNKEL (reference sequence). CDR3 loop: CASSQDWGTYNEQFF. The CDR3 DNA is TGTGCCAGCAGCCAAGACTGGGGCACCTACAATGAGCAGTTCTTC.

CDR3: CASSRDSTNEKLFF. CDR3 DNA sequence: TGCGCCAGCAGCAGGGACAGCACTAATGAAAAACTGTTTTTT. The chain is built from TRBV5-1 and TRBJ1-4, with 7 bases lining up with TRBD1. Trimming removed 4 bases from V and 2 bases from J; junction bases left unmatched: 2. The CDR3 is 14 residues long. Germline CDR1 and CDR2: SGHRS and YFSETQ.

This clone came up a few times. The same CDR3 is also encoded by other DNA sequences in this sample. The chain combines TRBV29-1 with TRBJ1-2; 11 positions agree with TRBD1. There are 13 residues in the CDR3. Trimming cost V 6 bases and J 3 bases; bases outside gene matches: 3. The germline CDR1 and CDR2 sequences are SQVTM and ANQGSEA. The CDR3 region is CSVGQGADYGYTF. The CDR3 DNA reads TGCAGCGTAGGACAGGGGGCCGACTATGGCTACACCTTC.

The chain carries TRBV30 and TRBJ1-6; 8 bases fit TRBD1. The J segment lost 7 bases and the V segment lost 2 bases, leaving 7 bases of the junction unmatched. Germline assignment: CDR1 GTSNPN and CDR2 SVGIG (reference sequence). The CDR3 is 15 residues long. The CDR3 loop reads CAWSPPDRANSPLHF. Written as DNA, the CDR3 is TGTGCCTGGAGTCCCCCGGACAGGGCCAATTCACCCCTCCACTTT.

The chain links TRBV12-3 or TRBV12-4 to TRBJ1-2, with 7 bases that match TRBD1. The length of the CDR3 is 12 residues. J lost 13 bases, V lost 6 bases, and 11 bases had no gene match. DNA of the CDR3: TGTGCCAGCAGGGGCCCGACAGGGAATTTCACCTTC. Translated, it gives CASRGPTGNFTF.

The chain recombines TRBV3-1 (or the pseudogene TRBV3-2) with TRBJ1-2; D is unclear. Trimming left V 0 bases short and J 8 bases short, with 10 bases between. The CDR3 length is 13 residues. Germline V lookup: CDR1 LGHDT, CDR2 YNNKEL (reference sequence). The CDR3 region is CASSQDGERGYTF. The DNA for the CDR3 is TGTGCCAGCAGCCAAGATGGGGAGAGGGGCTACACCTTC.

This clone was detected only once. The chain combines TRBV18 with TRBJ2-3; D is ambiguous. Looked up from germline, CDR1 is KGHSH and CDR2 is LQKENI. The CDR3 has 13 residues. V was pared by 2 bases and J by 8 bases, with 11 bases between. In DNA, the CDR3 is TGTGCCAGCTCACCAGATACGGGTACTACGCAGTATTTT. Translated: CASSPDTGTTQYF.

The chain employs TRBV2 and TRBJ2-2; D is uncertain. The CDR3 runs 14 residues. V lost 6 bases to trimming and J lost 2 bases, with 10 bases between them. Germline V gene data show CDR1 as SNHLY and CDR2 as FYNNEI. CDR3 region: CASRLTTNTGELFF. CDR3 nucleotide sequence: TGTGCCAGCAGATTGACAACTAACACCGGGGAGCTGTTTTTT.

This clone was observed once. V is TRBV6-5 and J is TRBJ1-3; possibly TRBD1 for D (5 bases). This CDR3 contains 15 residues. Between the trimmed V and J ends, which lost 7 bases and 4 bases, there was a span of 17 bases. CDR1 and CDR2 from the germline V gene are MNHEY and SVGAGI. CDR3 sequence reads: CASKTGGSKGNTIYF. The CDR3 bases are TGTGCCAGCAAAACGGGGGGGAGTAAAGGAAACACCATATATTTT.

J is TRBJ1-2 and V is TRBV27; TRBD1 matches at 10 bases. CDR1 MNHEY and CDR2 SMNVEV come from the germline V gene (reference sequence). This CDR3 contains 14 residues. J lost 8 bases, V lost 5 bases, and 8 bases had no gene match. The chain's CDR3 is CASSPRQGARGYTF. The CDR3 nucleotides are TGTGCCAGCAGTCCAAGACAGGGGGCAAGAGGCTACACCTTC.

This clone occurred a few times. This chain connects TRBV29-1 to TRBJ1-1; 9 nucleotides align to TRBD1. The V gene's germline CDR1 is SQVTM and CDR2 ANQGSEA. The length of the CDR3 is 14 residues. Trimming at V came to 8 bases and at J to 1 base, leaving 8 bases not matched to a gene. The CDR3 loop is CSPGTGKENTEAFF. CDR3 DNA: TGCAGCCCCGGGACAGGGAAGGAGAACACTGAAGCTTTCTTT.

In nucleotides, the CDR3 is TGTGCCAGCAGCAGTGTGGGAGCCGGGCACAATGAGCAGTTCTTC. It specifies CASSSVGAGHNEQFF. V is TRBV27 and J is TRBJ2-1; possibly TRBD2 for D (5 bases). This CDR3 has 15 residues. Germline V gives CDR1 MNHEY, CDR2 SMNVEV (reference sequence). Trimming took off 6 bases at V and 5 bases at J, with 17 bases between the two ends.

This sequence joins TRBV6-5 and TRBJ2-2, with 9 bases aligning to TRBD1. Trimming at V came to 6 bases and at J to 4 bases, leaving 6 bases not matched to a gene. This CDR3 is 15 amino acids long. Germline V gives CDR1 MNHEY, CDR2 SVGAGI. The CDR3 is CASRSGTGFTGELFF. In DNA form, the CDR3 reads TGTGCCAGCAGATCCGGGACAGGGTTCACCGGGGAGCTGTTTTTT.

This clone appeared a single time. This sequence joins TRBV29-1 and TRBJ1-5, with D perhaps TRBD1 (6 bases). CDR1 and CDR2 (germline): SQVTM, ANQGSEA. Trimming left V 4 bases short and J 5 bases short, with 9 bases between. This CDR3 comprises 12 residues. CDR3 sequence reads: CSVGGQDQPQHF. CDR3 nucleotides: TGCAGCGTTGGGGGACAAGATCAGCCCCAGCATTTT.